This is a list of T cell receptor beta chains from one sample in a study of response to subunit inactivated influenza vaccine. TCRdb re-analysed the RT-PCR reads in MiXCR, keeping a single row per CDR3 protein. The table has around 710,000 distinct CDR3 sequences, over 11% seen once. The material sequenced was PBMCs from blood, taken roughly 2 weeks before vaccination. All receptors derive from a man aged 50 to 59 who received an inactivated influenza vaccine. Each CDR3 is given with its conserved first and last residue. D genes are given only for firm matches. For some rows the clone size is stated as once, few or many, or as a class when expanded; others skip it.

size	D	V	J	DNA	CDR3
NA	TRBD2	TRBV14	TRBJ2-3	TGTGCCAGCAGCCCTGGACTAGCGGGAGTTTCTGTGGCAGATACGCAGTATTTT	CASSPGLAGVSVADTQYF
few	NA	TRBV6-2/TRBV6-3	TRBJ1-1	TGTGCCAGCATGGGGCAGAGGCACACTGAAGCTTTCTTT	CASMGQRHTEAFF
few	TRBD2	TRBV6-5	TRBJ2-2	TGTGCCAGCAGTTACGGGCTAGCGGAGAACACCGGGGAGCTGTTTTTT	CASSYGLAENTGELFF
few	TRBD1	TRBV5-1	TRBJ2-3	TGCGCCAGCAGCCCGATGACAGGGAATGGAGATACGCAGTATTTT	CASSPMTGNGDTQYF
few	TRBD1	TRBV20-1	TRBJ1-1	TGCAGTGCTGGGACAGGGAAGGCTGAAGCTTTCTTT	CSAGTGKAEAFF
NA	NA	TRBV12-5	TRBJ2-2	TGTGCTAGTGGTTTGACCCCCGGGGCCATGGGGACCGGGGAGCTGTTTTTT	CASGLTPGAMGTGELFF
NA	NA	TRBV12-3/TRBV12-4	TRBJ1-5	TGTGCCAGCAGTTTAGTCTCTCAGCAAGAGAACAATCAGCCCCAGCATTTT	CASSLVSQQENNQPQHF
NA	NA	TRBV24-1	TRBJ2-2	TGTGCCACCGGTGGACTAACGAGCACCGGGGAGCTGTTTTTT	CATGGLTSTGELFF
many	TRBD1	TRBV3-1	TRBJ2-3	TGTGCCAGCAGCCAAGCCGGGACAGGGACGGCAGATACGCAGTATTTT	CASSQAGTGTADTQYF
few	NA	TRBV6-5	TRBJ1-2	TGTGCCAGCAGTTACGGGGGCAGACGCTACACCTTC	CASSYGGRRYTF
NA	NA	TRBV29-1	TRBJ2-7	TGCAGCGTTGGGCTTTCGGGGGCCGTGCGATCCGAGCAGTACTTC	CSVGLSGAVRSEQYF
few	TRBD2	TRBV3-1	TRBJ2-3	TGTGCCAGCAGCCAAGCGGCTAGCGGGAGTTATCGCACAGATACGCAGTATTTT	CASSQAASGSYRTDTQYF
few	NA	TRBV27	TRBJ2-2	TGTGCCAGCACCCGCGTGGGCCGGAACACCGGGGAGCTGTTTTTT	CASTRVGRNTGELFF
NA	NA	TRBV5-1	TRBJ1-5	TGCGCCAGCAGCACCGGACAGCCCCATGGGGCCCAGCATTTT	CASSTGQPHGAQHF
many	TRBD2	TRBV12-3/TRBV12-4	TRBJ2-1	TGTGCCAGCAGTCTCTATAGCGGGGGGGCCTACAATGAGCAGTTCTTC	CASSLYSGGAYNEQFF
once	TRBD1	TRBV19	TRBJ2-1	TGTGCCAGTGCTACAGGGGAACGTTTCCACAATGAGCAGTTCTTC	CASATGERFHNEQFF
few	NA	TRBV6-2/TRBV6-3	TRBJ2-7	TGTGCCAGCAGTCCCGCCGGGCTAGCAGTCTACGAGCAGTACTTC	CASSPAGLAVYEQYF
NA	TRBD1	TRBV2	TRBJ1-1	TGTGCCAGCACCGCCGACAGGGTGTACACTGAAGCTTTCTTT	CASTADRVYTEAFF
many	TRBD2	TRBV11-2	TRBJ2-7	TGTGCCAGCAGCTTGGCTAGCGGGGGCTCCTACGAGCAGTACTTC	CASSLASGGSYEQYF
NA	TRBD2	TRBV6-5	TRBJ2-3	TGTGCCAGCAGTTATGGACTAGCGGGAGGTAGGCGCACAGATACGCAGTATTTT	CASSYGLAGGRRTDTQYF
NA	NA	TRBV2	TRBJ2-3	TGTGCCAGCAGTGAAGCCCCGGCGGGGGCCCTCGCCACGCAGTATTTT	CASSEAPAGALATQYF
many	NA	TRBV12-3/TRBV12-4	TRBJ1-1	TGTGCCAGCAGTCGGACAGCCAACACTGAAGCTTTCTTT	CASSRTANTEAFF
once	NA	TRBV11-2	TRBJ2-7	TGTGCCAGCAGCCCCCAACCGGACGACTACGAGCAGTACTTC	CASSPQPDDYEQYF
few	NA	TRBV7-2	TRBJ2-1	TGTGCCAGCAGCCGTAGGGCGCGCGGGGAGAGTGAGCAGTTCTTC	CASSRRARGESEQFF
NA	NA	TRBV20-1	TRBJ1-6	TGCAGTGCTAGTAACAGCGTAGATAATTCACCCCTCCACTTT	CSASNSVDNSPLHF
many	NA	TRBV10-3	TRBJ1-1	TGTGCCATCAGTGAGTCCGGATTGACAGGGAACACTGAAGCTTTCTTT	CAISESGLTGNTEAFF
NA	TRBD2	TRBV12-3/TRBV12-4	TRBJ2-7	TGTGCCAGCAGGCAAGGGACTAGCGGATTCTACGAGCAGTACTTC	CASRQGTSGFYEQYF
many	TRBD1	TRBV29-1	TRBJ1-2	TGCAGCGTTGATGCAGGGGGGAACTATGGCTACACCTTC	CSVDAGGNYGYTF
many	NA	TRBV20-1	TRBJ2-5	TGCAGTGTAACAGGACATCAAGAGACCCAGTACTTC	CSVTGHQETQYF
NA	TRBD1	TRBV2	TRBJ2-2	TGTACCAGCTGCCAGGGTGAGGGACAGGGGGCCAGCACCGGGGAGCTGTTTTTT	CTSCQGEGQGASTGELFF
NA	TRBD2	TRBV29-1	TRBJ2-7	TGCAGCGCAATAGCGGGAGGGCCAGGAGGGGAGCAGTACTTC	CSAIAGGPGGEQYF
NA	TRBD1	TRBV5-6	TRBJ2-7	TGTGCCAGCAGCTTACTTCAGGGGGCTAGTGAGCAGTACTTC	CASSLLQGASEQYF
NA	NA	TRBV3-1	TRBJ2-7	TGTGCCAGCAGCCAACTGCAGGTATCCTACGAGCAGTACTTC	CASSQLQVSYEQYF
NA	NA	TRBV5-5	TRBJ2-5	TGTGCCAGCAGCCTGAGTACAGGGTACGTAGAGACCCAGTACTTC	CASSLSTGYVETQYF
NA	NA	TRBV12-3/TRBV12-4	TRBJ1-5	TGTGCCAGCAGCCCTCAGGGGAAGGGCAATCAGCCCCAGCATTTT	CASSPQGKGNQPQHF
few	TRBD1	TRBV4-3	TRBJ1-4	TGCGCCAGCAGCCAAAATCAGGGGGAGAATGAAAAACTGTTTTTT	CASSQNQGENEKLFF
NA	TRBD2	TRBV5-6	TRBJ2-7	TGTGCCAGCAGCTTCCTAGCGGAGACGGGAACCTACGAGCAGTACTTC	CASSFLAETGTYEQYF
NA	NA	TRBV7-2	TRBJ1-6	TGTGCCAGCAGCCCCCTAGGCGGCACTAATTCACCCCTCCACTTT	CASSPLGGTNSPLHF
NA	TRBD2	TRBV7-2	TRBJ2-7	TGTGCCAGCAGCACAGAGGGACTAGCGGGATACGAGCAGTACTTC	CASSTEGLAGYEQYF
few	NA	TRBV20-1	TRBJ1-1	TGCAGTGCCCTTAAGGGGGGGGGGCGCGTAAGGACTGAAGCTTTCTTT	CSALKGGGRVRTEAFF
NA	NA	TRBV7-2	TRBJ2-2	TGTGCCAGCAGCCGCGTCAGGGCGAACACCGGGGAGCTGTTTTTT	CASSRVRANTGELFF
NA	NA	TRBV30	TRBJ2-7	TGTGCCTGGAGTGTACTCGGACAACAATACGAGCAGTACTTC	CAWSVLGQQYEQYF